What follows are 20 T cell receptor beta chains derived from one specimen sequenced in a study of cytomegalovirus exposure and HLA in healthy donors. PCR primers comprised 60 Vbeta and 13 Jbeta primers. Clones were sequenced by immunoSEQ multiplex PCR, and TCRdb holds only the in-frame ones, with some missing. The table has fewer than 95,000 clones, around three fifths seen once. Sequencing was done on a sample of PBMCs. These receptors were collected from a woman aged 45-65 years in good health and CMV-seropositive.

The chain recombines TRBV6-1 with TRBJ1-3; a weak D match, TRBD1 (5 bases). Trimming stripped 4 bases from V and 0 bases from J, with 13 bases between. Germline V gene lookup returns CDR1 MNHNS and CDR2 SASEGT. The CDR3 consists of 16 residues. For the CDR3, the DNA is TGTGCCAGCAGTGTCCAGTGGGGGGGCTCTGGAAACACCATATATTTT. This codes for CASSVQWGGSGNTIYF.

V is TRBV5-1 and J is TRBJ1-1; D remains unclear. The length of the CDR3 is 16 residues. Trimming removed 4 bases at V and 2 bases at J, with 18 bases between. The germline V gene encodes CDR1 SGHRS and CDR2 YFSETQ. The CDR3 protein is CASSRGIDASNTEAFF. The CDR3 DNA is TGCGCCAGCAGCAGAGGGATTGATGCCAGTAACACTGAAGCTTTCTTT. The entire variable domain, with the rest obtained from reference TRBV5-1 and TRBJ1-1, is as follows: KAGVTQTPRYLIKTRGQQVTLSCSPISGHRSVSWYQQTPGQGLQFLFEYFSETQRNKGNFPGRFSGRQFSNSRSEMNVSTLELGDSALYLCASSRGIDASNTEAFFGQGTRLTVV.

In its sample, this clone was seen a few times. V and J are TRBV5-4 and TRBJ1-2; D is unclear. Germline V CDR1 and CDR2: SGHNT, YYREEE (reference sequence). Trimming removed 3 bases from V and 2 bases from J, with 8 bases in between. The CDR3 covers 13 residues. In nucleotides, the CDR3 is TGTGCCAGCAGCTACGGGGAGAACTATGGCTACACCTTC. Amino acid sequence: CASSYGENYGYTF.

CDR3 in amino acids: CASSRGTAGQVKETQYF. The CDR3 nucleotides are TGTGCCAGCTCACGGGGGACGGCGGGACAGGTAAAAGAGACCCAGTACTTC. This chain links TRBV18 with TRBJ2-5; 8 bases fit TRBD1. The CDR3 runs to 17 residues. V lost 4 bases to trimming and J lost 3 bases; unmatched junction nucleotides: 13. Germline loops: CDR1 KGHSH, CDR2 LQKENI. The full variable domain, in which reference TRBV18 and TRBJ2-5 provide the parts outside the CDR3, is NAGVMQNPRHLVRRRGQEARLRCSPMKGHSHVYWYRQLPEEGLKFMVYLQKENIIDESGMPKERFSAEFPKEGPSILRIQQVVRGDSAAYFCASSRGTAGQVKETQYFGPGTRLLVL.

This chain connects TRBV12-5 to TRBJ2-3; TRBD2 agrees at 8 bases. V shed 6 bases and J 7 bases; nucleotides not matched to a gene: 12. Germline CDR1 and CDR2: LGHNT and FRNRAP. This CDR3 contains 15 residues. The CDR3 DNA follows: TGTGCTAGTGGACCAACTAGCGGTCCTTTTAATACGCAGTATTTT. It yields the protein CASGPTSGPFNTQYF.

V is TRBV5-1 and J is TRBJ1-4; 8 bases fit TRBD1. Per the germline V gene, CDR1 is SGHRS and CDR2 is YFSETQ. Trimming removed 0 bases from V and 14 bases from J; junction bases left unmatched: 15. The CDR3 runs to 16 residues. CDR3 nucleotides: TGCGCCAGCAGCTTGGACGGGACAGGCTCTAATGTCCGGCTGTTTTTT. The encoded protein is CASSLDGTGSNVRLFF.

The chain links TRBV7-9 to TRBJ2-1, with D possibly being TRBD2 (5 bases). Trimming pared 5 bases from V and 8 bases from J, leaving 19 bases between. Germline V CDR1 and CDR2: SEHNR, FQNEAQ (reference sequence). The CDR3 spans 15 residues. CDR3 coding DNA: TGTGCCAGCAGCCAACGAAACCCGCCGAGGGATGAGCAGTTCTTC. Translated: CASSQRNPPRDEQFF.

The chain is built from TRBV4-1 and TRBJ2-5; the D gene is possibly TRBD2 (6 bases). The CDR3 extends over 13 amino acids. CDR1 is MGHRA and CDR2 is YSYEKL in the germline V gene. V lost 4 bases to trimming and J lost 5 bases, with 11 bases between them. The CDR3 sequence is CASSRGVGETQYF. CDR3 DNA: TGCGCCAGCAGCCGCGGGGTAGGGGAGACCCAGTACTTC.

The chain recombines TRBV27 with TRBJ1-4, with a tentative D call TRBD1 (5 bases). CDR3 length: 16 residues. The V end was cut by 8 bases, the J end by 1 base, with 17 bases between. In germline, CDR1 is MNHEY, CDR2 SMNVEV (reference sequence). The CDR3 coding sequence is TGTGCCAGCGGAAACTCAAGGGGAAGAACTAATGAAAAACTGTTTTTT. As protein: CASGNSRGRTNEKLFF.

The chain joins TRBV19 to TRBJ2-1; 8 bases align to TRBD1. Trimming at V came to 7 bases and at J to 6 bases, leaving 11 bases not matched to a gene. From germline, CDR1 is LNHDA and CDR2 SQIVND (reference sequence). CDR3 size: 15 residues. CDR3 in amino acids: CASTSGQALSNEQFF. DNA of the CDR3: TGTGCCAGTACCTCGGGACAGGCCCTCTCCAATGAGCAGTTCTTC.

The CDR3 sequence is CASSPTGTADTGELFF. CDR3 nucleotide sequence: TGTGCCAGCTCACCGACCGGGACAGCCGACACCGGGGAGCTGTTTTTT. This chain connects TRBV18 to TRBJ2-2, with 7 bases lining up with TRBD1. CDR3 length: 16 residues. Unmatched junction bases numbered 7, after V lost 3 bases and J lost 3 bases. Germline CDR1 KGHSH, CDR2 LQKENI. The whole variable domain, filled in from reference TRBV18 and TRBJ2-2, reads NAGVMQNPRHLVRRRGQEARLRCSPMKGHSHVYWYRQLPEEGLKFMVYLQKENIIDESGMPKERFSAEFPKEGPSILRIQQVVRGDSAAYFCASSPTGTADTGELFFGEGSRLTVL.

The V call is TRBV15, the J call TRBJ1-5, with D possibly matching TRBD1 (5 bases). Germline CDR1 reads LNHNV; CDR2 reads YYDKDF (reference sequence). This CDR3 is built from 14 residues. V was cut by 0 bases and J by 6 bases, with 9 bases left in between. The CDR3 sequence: CATSRDGGSQPQHF. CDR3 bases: TGTGCCACCAGCAGAGATGGGGGGTCTCAGCCCCAGCATTTT.

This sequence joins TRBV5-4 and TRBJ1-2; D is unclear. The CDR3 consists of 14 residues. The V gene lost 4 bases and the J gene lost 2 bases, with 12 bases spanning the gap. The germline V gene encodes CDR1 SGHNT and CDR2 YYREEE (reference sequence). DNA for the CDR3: TGTGCCAGCAGCCCAGATACCTTAAACTATGGCTACACCTTC. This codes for CASSPDTLNYGYTF. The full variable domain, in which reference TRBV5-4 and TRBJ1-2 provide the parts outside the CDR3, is ETGVTQSPTHLIKTRGQQVTLRCSSQSGHNTVSWYQQALGQGPQFIFQYYREEENGRGNFPPRFSGLQFPNYSSELNVNALELDDSALYLCASSPDTLNYGYTFGSGTRLTVV.

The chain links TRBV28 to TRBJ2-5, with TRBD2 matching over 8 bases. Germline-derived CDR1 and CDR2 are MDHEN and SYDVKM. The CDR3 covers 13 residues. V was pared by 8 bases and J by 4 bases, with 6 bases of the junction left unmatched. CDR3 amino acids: CASSGGASETQYF. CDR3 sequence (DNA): TGTGCCAGCTCCGGGGGGGCGTCAGAGACCCAGTACTTC.

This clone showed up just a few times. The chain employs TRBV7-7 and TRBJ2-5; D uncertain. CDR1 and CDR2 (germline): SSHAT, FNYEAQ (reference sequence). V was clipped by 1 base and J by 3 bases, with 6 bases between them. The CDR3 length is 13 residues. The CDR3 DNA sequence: TGTGCCAGCAGCTTAGGCGCTGAAGAGACCCAGTACTTC. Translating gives CASSLGAEETQYF.

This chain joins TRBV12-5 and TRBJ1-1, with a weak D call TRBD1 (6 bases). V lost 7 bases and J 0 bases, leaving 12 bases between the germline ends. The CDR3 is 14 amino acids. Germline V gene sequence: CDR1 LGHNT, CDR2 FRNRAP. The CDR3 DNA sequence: TGTGCTAGTGCCGCGGACAGCTTGAACACTGAAGCTTTCTTT. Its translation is CASAADSLNTEAFF.

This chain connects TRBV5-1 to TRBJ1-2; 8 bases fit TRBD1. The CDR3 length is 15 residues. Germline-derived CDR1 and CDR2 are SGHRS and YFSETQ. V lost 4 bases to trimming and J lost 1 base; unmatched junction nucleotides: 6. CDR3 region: CASSRGTGDNYGYTF. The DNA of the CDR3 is TGCGCCAGCAGCCGAGGGACAGGCGATAACTATGGCTACACCTTC.

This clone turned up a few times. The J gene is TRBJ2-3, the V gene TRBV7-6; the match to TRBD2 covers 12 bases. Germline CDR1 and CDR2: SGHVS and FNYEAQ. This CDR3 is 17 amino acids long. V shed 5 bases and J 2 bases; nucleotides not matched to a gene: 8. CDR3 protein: CASSPETSGGLTDTQYF. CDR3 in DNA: TGTGCCAGCAGCCCCGAGACTAGCGGGGGTCTCACAGATACGCAGTATTTT.

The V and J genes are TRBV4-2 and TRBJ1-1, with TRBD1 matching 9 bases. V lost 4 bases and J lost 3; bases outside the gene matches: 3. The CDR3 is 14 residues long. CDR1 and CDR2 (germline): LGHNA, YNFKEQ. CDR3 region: CASSLRDRDTEAFF. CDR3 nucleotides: TGTGCCAGCAGCCTCCGGGACAGGGACACTGAAGCTTTCTTT.

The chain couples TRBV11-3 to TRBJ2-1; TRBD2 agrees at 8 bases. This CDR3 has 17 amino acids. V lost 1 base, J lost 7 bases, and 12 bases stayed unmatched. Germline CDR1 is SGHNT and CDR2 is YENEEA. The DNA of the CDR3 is TGTGCCAGCAGCTTAGCGAGCGGAGCGGGGGCAGGTAATGAGCAGTTCTTC. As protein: CASSLASGAGAGNEQFF. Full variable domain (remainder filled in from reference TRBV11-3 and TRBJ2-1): EAGVVQSPRYKIIEKKQPVAFWCNPISGHNTLYWYLQNLGQGPELLIRYENEEAVDDSQLPKDRFSAERLKGVDSTLKIQPAELGDSAVYLCASSLASGAGAGNEQFFGPGTRLTVL.